Sequencing of this TCR beta chain was carried out in a study of T cells after yellow fever vaccination. Study context: Each low-cell-number fraction was prepared by means of SMART-Seq v4 Ultra Low Input.

A few counts support this clonotype. Its target is not known. In germline, CDR1 is LNHDA, CDR2 SQIVND (reference sequence). The J segment lost 8 bases and the V segment lost 3 bases, leaving 10 bases of the junction unmatched. CDR3 length: 15 amino acids. Study-wide points: There was a small share of clonotypes that showed up in both the CD4 and CD8 compartments.

TCRdb fed the 5' RACE reads into MiXCR, producing one record per CDR3 protein. The sample has approximately 70,000 distinct CDR3 sequences, about 7.3% seen once. The clonotype comes from a young man who received the YFV17D yellow fever vaccine. The chain combines TRBV19 with TRBJ2-1, with 7 bases fitting TRBD2. Source: CD8+ T cells sorted from PBMCs, taken roughly 10 days after the first yellow fever vaccination. The CDR3 bases are TGTGCCAGTAGTATGTCAACGGGGGGATGGGATGAGCAGTTCTTC. It codes for CASSMSTGGWDEQFF.